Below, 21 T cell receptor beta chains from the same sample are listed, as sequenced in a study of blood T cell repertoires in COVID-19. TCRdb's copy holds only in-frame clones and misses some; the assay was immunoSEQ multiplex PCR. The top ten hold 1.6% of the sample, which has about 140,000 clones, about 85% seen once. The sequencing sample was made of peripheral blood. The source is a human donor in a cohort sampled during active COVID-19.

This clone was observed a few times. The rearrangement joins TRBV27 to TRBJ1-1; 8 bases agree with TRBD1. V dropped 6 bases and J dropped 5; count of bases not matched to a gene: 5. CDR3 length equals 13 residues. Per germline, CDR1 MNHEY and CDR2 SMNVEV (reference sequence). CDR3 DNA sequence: TGTGCCAGCAGGTCAAACAGGGGGACTGAAGCTTTCTTT. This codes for CASRSNRGTEAFF.

CDR3 in amino acids: CASSQGVSKETQYF. The CDR3 nucleotides read TGTGCCAGCAGCCAAGGCGTAAGCAAAGAGACCCAGTACTTC. This chain connects TRBV3-1 (or the pseudogene TRBV3-2) to TRBJ2-5; D unresolved. Germline loops: CDR1 LGHDT, CDR2 YNNKEL (reference sequence). The CDR3 consists of 14 residues. V lost 1 base and J lost 3, with 9 bases in between.

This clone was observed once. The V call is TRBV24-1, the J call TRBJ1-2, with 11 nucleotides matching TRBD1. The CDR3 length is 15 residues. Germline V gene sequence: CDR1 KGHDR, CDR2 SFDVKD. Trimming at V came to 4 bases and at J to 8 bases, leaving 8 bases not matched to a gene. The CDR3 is CATSEPGQGASGYTF. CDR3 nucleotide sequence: TGTGCCACCAGTGAGCCTGGACAGGGGGCTTCGGGCTACACCTTC.

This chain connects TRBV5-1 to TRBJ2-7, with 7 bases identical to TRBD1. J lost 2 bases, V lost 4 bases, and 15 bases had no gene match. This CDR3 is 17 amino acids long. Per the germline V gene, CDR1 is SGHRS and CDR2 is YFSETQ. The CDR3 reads CASSATYWTGTTYEQYF. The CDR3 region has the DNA TGCGCCAGCAGCGCAACGTATTGGACAGGAACAACCTACGAGCAGTACTTC.

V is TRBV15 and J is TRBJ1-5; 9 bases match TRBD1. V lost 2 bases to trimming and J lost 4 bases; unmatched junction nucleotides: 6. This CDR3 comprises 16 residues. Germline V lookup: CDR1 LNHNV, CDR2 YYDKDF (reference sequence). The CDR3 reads CATSRTRGTGNQPQHF. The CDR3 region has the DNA TGTGCCACCAGCAGAACCCGCGGGACAGGGAATCAGCCCCAGCATTTT. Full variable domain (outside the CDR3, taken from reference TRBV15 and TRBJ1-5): DAMVIQNPRYQVTQFGKPVTLSCSQTLNHNVMYWYQQKSSQAPKLLFHYYDKDFNNEADTPDNFQSRRPNTSFCFLDIRSPGLGDTAMYLCATSRTRGTGNQPQHFGDGTRLSIL.

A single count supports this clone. The CDR3 DNA reads as TGCGCCAGCAGCTCTGGACAGGGTAGGAACTATGGCTACACCTTC. Translated, it gives CASSSGQGRNYGYTF. This chain joins TRBV5-1 and TRBJ1-2, with 8 bases identical to TRBD1. CDR3 size: 15 residues. Germline V gene lookup returns CDR1 SGHRS and CDR2 YFSETQ. Trimming removed 3 bases from V and 2 bases from J; junction bases left unmatched: 6.

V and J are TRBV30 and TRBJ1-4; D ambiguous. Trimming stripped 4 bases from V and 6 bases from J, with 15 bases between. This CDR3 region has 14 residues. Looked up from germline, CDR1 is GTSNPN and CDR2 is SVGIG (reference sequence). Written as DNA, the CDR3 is TGTGCCTGGACCCCCGGGGTGGGAGATGAAAAACTGTTTTTT. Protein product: CAWTPGVGDEKLFF.

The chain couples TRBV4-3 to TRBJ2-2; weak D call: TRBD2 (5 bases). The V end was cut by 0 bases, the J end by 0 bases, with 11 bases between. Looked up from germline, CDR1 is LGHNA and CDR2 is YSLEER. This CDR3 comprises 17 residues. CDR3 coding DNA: TGCGCCAGCAGCCAAGACCTGGCGGGCACGAACACCGGGGAGCTGTTTTTT. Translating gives CASSQDLAGTNTGELFF.

Written as DNA, the CDR3 is TGTGCCACCAGTGATCCCCGTGACAGGGGATACGAGCAGTTCTTC. Translated, it gives CATSDPRDRGYEQFF. The genes are TRBV24-1 and TRBJ2-1; 8 nucleotides match TRBD1. Per the germline V gene, CDR1 is KGHDR and CDR2 is SFDVKD. V lost 3 bases, J lost 10 bases, and 10 bases stayed unmatched. The length of the CDR3 is 15 residues.

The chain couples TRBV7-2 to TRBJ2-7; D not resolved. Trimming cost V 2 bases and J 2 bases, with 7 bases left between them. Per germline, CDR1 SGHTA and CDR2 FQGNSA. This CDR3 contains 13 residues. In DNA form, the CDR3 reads TGTGCCAGCAGCTTAAACCAGGCCTACGAGCAGTACTTC. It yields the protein CASSLNQAYEQYF.

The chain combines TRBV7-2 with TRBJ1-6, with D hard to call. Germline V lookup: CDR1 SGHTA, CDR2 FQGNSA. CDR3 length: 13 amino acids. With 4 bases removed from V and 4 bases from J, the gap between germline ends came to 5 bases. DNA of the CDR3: TGTGCCAGCAGCTCTCGTTATAATTCACCCCTCCACTTT. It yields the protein CASSSRYNSPLHF.

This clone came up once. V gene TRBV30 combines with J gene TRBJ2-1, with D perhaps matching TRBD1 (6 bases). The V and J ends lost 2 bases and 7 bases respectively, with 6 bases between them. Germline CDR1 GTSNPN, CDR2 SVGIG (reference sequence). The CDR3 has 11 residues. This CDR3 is CAWSRGNEQFF. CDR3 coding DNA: TGTGCCTGGAGTAGGGGGAATGAGCAGTTCTTC.

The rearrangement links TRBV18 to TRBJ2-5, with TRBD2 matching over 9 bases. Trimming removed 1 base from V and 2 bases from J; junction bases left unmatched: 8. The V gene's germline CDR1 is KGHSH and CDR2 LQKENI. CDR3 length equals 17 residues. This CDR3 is CASSPRGSGSPQETQYF. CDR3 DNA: TGTGCCAGCTCACCACGTGGTAGCGGGAGCCCGCAAGAGACCCAGTACTTC.

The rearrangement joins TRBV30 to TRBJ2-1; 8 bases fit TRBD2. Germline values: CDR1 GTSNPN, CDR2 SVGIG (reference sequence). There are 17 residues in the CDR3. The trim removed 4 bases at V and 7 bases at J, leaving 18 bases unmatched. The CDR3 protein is CAWNSPSVAGRGNEQFF. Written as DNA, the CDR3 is TGTGCCTGGAACTCCCCCTCCGTAGCGGGAAGAGGAAATGAGCAGTTCTTC.

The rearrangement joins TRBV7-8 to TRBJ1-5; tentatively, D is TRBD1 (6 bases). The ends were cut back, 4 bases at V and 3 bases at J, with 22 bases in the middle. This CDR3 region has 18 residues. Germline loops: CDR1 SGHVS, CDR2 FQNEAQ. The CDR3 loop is CASSSPVTGQRYNQPQHF. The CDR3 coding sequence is TGTGCCAGCAGCTCCCCGGTTACAGGGCAACGGTACAATCAGCCCCAGCATTTT.

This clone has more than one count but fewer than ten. DNA for the CDR3: TGTGCCAGCAGCTTCGGAGCCAACGAGCAGTACTTC. Amino acid sequence: CASSFGANEQYF. The chain links TRBV13 to TRBJ2-7; D is undetermined. This CDR3 contains 12 residues. V was clipped by 3 bases and J by 5 bases, with 8 bases between them. CDR1 is PRHDT, CDR2 FYEKMQ, per germline (reference sequence).

For the CDR3, the DNA is TGTGCCAGCAGCTTAGTTGGGCTCCTCAATGAGCAGTTCTTC. This encodes CASSLVGLLNEQFF. The chain combines TRBV7-8 with TRBJ2-1; no clear D gene. CDR3 length: 14 residues. Germline V gene sequence: CDR1 SGHVS, CDR2 FQNEAQ. V was trimmed by 1 base and J by 6 bases, leaving 10 bases between them.

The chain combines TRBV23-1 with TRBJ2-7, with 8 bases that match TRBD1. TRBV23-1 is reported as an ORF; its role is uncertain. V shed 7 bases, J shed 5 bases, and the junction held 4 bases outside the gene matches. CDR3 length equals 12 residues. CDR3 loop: CASTDRGNEQYF. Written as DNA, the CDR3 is TGCGCCAGCACCGACAGGGGAAACGAGCAGTACTTC.

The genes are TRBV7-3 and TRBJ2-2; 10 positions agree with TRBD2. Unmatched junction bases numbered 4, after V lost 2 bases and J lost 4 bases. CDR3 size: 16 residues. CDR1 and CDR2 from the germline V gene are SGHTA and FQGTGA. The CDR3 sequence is CASSLAAGGTTGELFF. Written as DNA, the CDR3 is TGTGCCAGCAGCTTAGCAGCGGGAGGGACCACCGGGGAGCTGTTTTTT.

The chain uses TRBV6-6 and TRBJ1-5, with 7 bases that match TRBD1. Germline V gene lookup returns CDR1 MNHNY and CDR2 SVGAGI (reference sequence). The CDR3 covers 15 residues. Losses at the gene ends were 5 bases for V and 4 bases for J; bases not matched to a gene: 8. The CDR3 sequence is CASSTHGQDNQPQHF. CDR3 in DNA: TGTGCCAGCAGTACCCACGGACAGGATAATCAGCCCCAGCATTTT.

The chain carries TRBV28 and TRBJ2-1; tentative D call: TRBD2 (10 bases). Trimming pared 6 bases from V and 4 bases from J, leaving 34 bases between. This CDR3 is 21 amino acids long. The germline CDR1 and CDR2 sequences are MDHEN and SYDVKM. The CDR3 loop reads CASRHRPPGQGWTSGYNEQFF. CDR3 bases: TGTGCCAGCAGACATCGACCGCCGGGACAGGGTTGGACTAGCGGTTACAATGAGCAGTTCTTC.